This passage covers 7 T cell receptor beta chains from one sample sequenced in a study of T cell changes during pregnancy in multiple sclerosis. Here immunoSEQ multiplex PCR was the method, and the copy in TCRdb shows in-frame clones only, minus some. The table shows about 50,000 clones, with roughly 95% occurring only once. The material sequenced was CD4+ T cells from peripheral blood mononuclear cells, taken in the third trimester of pregnancy. Source of these receptors: a female donor with multiple sclerosis, enrolled in a pregnancy study.

The chain recombines TRBV19 with TRBJ1-1, with TRBD1 matching 8 bases. This CDR3 has 14 residues. V lost 2 bases, J lost 2 bases, and 1 base stayed unmatched. Germline loops: CDR1 LNHDA, CDR2 SQIVND (reference sequence). CDR3 coding DNA: TGTGCCAGTAGTATAACAGGGGGAAACACTGAAGCTTTCTTT. Translating it yields CASSITGGNTEAFF.

In its sample, this clone was seen once. The rearrangement uses TRBV6-5 and TRBJ2-2; 7 bases fit TRBD2. CDR1 and CDR2 from the germline V gene are MNHEY and SVGAGI. V lost 0 bases and J lost 9; bases outside the gene matches: 4. The CDR3 spans 14 residues. The CDR3 region is CASSYSAGVRELFF. The CDR3 DNA sequence: TGTGCCAGCAGTTACTCCGCGGGGGTCAGGGAGCTGTTTTTT.

V gene TRBV19 combines with J gene TRBJ1-2; TRBD1 agrees at 8 bases. This CDR3 has 16 amino acids. With V trimmed by 7 bases and J by 2 bases, 12 bases remained unmatched. CDR1 and CDR2 (germline): LNHDA, SQIVND (reference sequence). The CDR3 region has the DNA TGTGCCAGTACGATCTCTGAGGCAGGGGGCAACTATGGCTACACCTTC. Translated, it gives CASTISEAGGNYGYTF.

The chain combines TRBV6-5 with TRBJ1-2; 8 bases map to TRBD1. The germline V gene has CDR1 MNHEY and CDR2 SVGAGI. J lost 5 bases, V lost 4 bases, and 9 bases had no gene match. The CDR3 totals 15 residues. The CDR3 nucleotides are TGTGCCAGCAGTTCTCGGACAGGGAGGGAGTATGGCTACACCTTC. Translated, it gives CASSSRTGREYGYTF.

CDR3 coding DNA: TGTGCCAGCAGCCCCGGGGGAAATTCACCCCTCCACTTT. Protein product: CASSPGGNSPLHF. The chain is built from TRBV7-3 and TRBJ1-6, with D possibly being TRBD1 (5 bases). The V gene lost 5 bases and the J gene lost 7 bases, with 9 bases spanning the gap. The CDR3 contains 13 residues. Per germline, CDR1 SGHTA and CDR2 FQGTGA.

This rearrangement joins TRBV11-2 to TRBJ2-7, with 12 positions matching TRBD2. The CDR3 is made up of 15 amino acids. With 4 bases clipped from V and 7 bases from J, the junction kept 8 bases outside the gene matches. Germline V gene lookup returns CDR1 SGHAT and CDR2 FQNNGV. In nucleotides, the CDR3 is TGTGCCAGCAGCTCGAGGACTAGCGGGATGAGGGAGCAGTACTTC. This gives the protein CASSSRTSGMREQYF. The whole variable domain, remainder taken from reference TRBV11-2 and TRBJ2-7, is EAGVAQSPRYKIIEKRQSVAFWCNPISGHATLYWYQQILGQGPKLLIQFQNNGVVDDSQLPKDRFSAERLKGVDSTLKIQPAKLEDSAVYLCASSSRTSGMREQYFGPGTRLTVT.

V is TRBV6-1 and J is TRBJ2-1; D is undetermined. The germline gives CDR1 MNHNS, CDR2 SASEGT. The CDR3 extends over 14 amino acids. The V end was cut by 8 bases, the J end by 0 bases, with 11 bases between. The CDR3 region has the DNA TGTGCCAGCCTAGACTCCAGCTCCTACAATGAGCAGTTCTTC. Translating gives CASLDSSSYNEQFF.